This TCR beta chain was sequenced for a study of CD8+ T cells in alopecia areata. Study summary: Percentage of affected scalp area was the basis on which treated patients' severity was scored.

This CDR3 is built from 16 residues. Germline assignment: CDR1 KGHSH and CDR2 LQKENI. With 3 bases removed from V and 2 bases from J, the gap between germline ends came to 17 bases. Notes on the study in general: There were many expanded lesional clones persisting in scalp and blood during tofacitinib.

On this clone: Antigen specificity is unknown.

Once RNA had been extracted, it was reverse transcribed into cDNA to act as the sequencing template. Using immunoSEQ multiplex PCR, the repertoire was profiled, and TCRdb retains in-frame clones only, with some absent. Counted here are 120,000 to 150,000 clones, approximately 90% occurring once; the ten biggest clones make up less than 15%. Regarding treatment: oral pan-JAK inhibitor, 5-10 mg twice daily. V usage is TRBV18 and J usage is TRBJ2-7; a possible D gene is TRBD1 (6 bases). Material: CD8+ T cells sorted from blood, obtained at week 4, from a patient treated with tofacitinib. This TCR came from a human donor with alopecia areata. The CDR3 DNA reads as TGTGCCAGCTCACCGAAATTTGAGGGGGTCCCCTACGAGCAGTACTTC. Encoded protein: CASSPKFEGVPYEQYF.